The present T cell receptor beta chain was sequenced within a study of control samples from healthy donors and cancer patients. Libraries were prepared by immunoSEQ multiplex PCR; TCRdb keeps only in-frame clonotypes and omits some of them. The sample has under 150,000 clones, about 88% seen once; the top ten hold approximately 2.2%. The germline gives CDR1 KGHSH, CDR2 LQKENI. CDR3 length: 14 residues. V lost 3 bases and J 5 bases, leaving 13 bases between the germline ends. The receptor was isolated from an older woman in good health. V and J are TRBV18 and TRBJ2-5; possibly TRBD1 or TRBD2 for D (5 bases each). The sample was blood. CDR3 residues: CASSPAGARETQYF. The DNA for the CDR3 is TGTGCCAGCTCACCGGCCGGGGCGCGGGAGACCCAGTACTTC.